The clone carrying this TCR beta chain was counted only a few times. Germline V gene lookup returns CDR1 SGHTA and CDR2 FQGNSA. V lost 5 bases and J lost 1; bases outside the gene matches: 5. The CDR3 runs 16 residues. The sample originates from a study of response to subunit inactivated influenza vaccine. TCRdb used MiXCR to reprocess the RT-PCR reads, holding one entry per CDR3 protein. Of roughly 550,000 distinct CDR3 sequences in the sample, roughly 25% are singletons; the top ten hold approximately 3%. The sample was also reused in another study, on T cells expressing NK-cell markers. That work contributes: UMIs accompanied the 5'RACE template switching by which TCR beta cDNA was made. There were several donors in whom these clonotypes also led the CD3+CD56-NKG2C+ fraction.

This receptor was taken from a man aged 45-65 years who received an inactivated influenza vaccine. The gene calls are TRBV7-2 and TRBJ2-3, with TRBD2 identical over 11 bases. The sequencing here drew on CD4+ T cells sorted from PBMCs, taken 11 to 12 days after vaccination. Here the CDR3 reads CASSKGTSGRTDTQYF. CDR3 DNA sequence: TGTGCCAGCAGCAAAGGGACTAGCGGACGCACAGATACGCAGTATTTT.